Following are 19 T cell receptor beta chains from one sample sequenced in a study of radiotherapy plus CTLA-4 blockade in lung cancer. The table came from immunoSEQ multiplex PCR; TCRdb's copy has only in-frame clones and leaves some out. Altogether 100,000 to 150,000 clones are present, about 83% being singletons, with the ten largest covering around 4.8%. The sequenced sample was peripheral blood, obtained from a patient treated with radiotherapy plus ipilimumab. The receptors originated from a human donor with non-small cell lung cancer who had a partial response to radiotherapy plus ipilimumab.

The V and J genes are TRBV23-1 and TRBJ1-2; maybe TRBD1 (5 bases). TRBV23-1 is an open reading frame, and its role is uncertain. Trimming pared 5 bases from V and 7 bases from J, leaving 17 bases between. CDR3 length equals 14 residues. This CDR3 reads CASSSVPGRSGYTF. The CDR3 region has the DNA TGCGCCAGCAGTTCCGTTCCAGGGAGGAGTGGCTACACCTTC.

V is TRBV14 and J is TRBJ2-4; D perhaps matches TRBD1 (6 bases). CDR1 and CDR2 (germline): SGHDN, FVKESK. CDR3 length: 18 amino acids. Trimming removed 5 bases at V and 3 bases at J, with 23 bases between. The CDR3 coding sequence is TGTGCCAGCAGCTACTATCCAACAGGGACAACAGGCAAAAACATTCAGTACTTC. Translated, it gives CASSYYPTGTTGKNIQYF. Complete variable domain (other parts from reference TRBV14 and TRBJ2-4): EAGVTQFPSHSVIEKGQTVTLRCDPISGHDNLYWYRRVMGKEIKFLLHFVKESKQDESGMPNNRFLAERTGGTYSTLKVQPAELEDSGVYFCASSYYPTGTTGKNIQYFGAGTRLSVL.

The V gene is TRBV5-1, the J gene TRBJ2-5; a possible D gene is TRBD2 (6 bases). The CDR3 has 16 amino acids. CDR1 SGHRS and CDR2 YFSETQ come from the germline V gene. Trimming left V 0 bases short and J 1 base short, with 13 bases between. CDR3 in amino acids: CASSLGVGGTQETQYF. In DNA, the CDR3 is TGCGCCAGCAGCTTGGGGGTCGGGGGAACCCAAGAGACCCAGTACTTC. The whole variable domain, filled in from reference TRBV5-1 and TRBJ2-5, reads KAGVTQTPRYLIKTRGQQVTLSCSPISGHRSVSWYQQTPGQGLQFLFEYFSETQRNKGNFPGRFSGRQFSNSRSEMNVSTLELGDSALYLCASSLGVGGTQETQYFGPGTRLLVL.

The chain combines TRBV2 with TRBJ1-1; D remains unclear. Per germline, CDR1 SNHLY and CDR2 FYNNEI. CDR3 length: 11 amino acids. Trimming took off 7 bases at V and 1 base at J, with 4 bases between the two ends. The CDR3 DNA reads TGTGCCAGCACCGGGAACACTGAAGCTTTCTTT. Its translation is CASTGNTEAFF.

The chain has TRBV5-5 and TRBJ2-7, with a tentative D call TRBD1 (6 bases). This CDR3 contains 14 residues. Trimming shortened V by 7 bases and J by 2 bases, and 16 bases separated the two germline ends. CDR1 SGHKS and CDR2 YYEKEE come from the germline V gene (reference sequence). The CDR3 coding sequence is TGTGCCAGCCTTCCGAGACAGGTTACCTACGAGCAGTACGTC. Protein product: CASLPRQVTYEQYV.

The rearrangement links TRBV28 to TRBJ2-7; the match to TRBD1 covers 8 bases. CDR1 MDHEN and CDR2 SYDVKM come from the germline V gene. The junction had 9 bases not matched to a gene; V was cut back by 6 bases and J by 2 bases. The CDR3 has 15 residues. CDR3 sequence: CASSSGQGTTYEQYV. In nucleotides, the CDR3 is TGTGCCAGCAGCTCAGGACAGGGAACTACCTACGAGCAGTACGTC.

The chain uses TRBV7-3 and TRBJ2-7; tentative D call: TRBD2 (5 bases). This CDR3 is 13 amino acids long. Looked up from germline, CDR1 is SGHTA and CDR2 is FQGTGA. V was shortened by 3 bases and J by 3 bases, with 9 bases between the two germline ends. CDR3 sequence reads: CASSFGEHYEQYV. The CDR3 DNA sequence: TGTGCCAGCAGCTTCGGGGAACACTACGAGCAGTACGTC.

This clone was recorded once. Its ends do not fully match the called genes, so a read error is possible. This chain joins TRBV7-7 and TRBJ2-1; D remains ambiguous. Germline CDR1 and CDR2: SSHAT and FNYEAQ (reference sequence). The CDR3 contains 11 residues. The CDR3 loop is CASTSFGEQFF. CDR3 nucleotide sequence: TGTGCTAGCACCTCCTTCGGTGAGCAGTTCTTC.

This rearrangement joins TRBV6-4 to TRBJ2-5, with a tentative D call TRBD2 (6 bases). The assigned J gene may be wrong: the sequence end matches TRBJ2-7 better. This CDR3 is built from 14 residues. The germline V gene has CDR1 MRHNA and CDR2 SNTAGT. The CDR3 loop reads CASTDRERAYEQYF. CDR3 bases: TGTGCCAGCACCGACAGAGAGCGGGCCTACGAGCAGTACTTC.

This clone appeared a single time. V and J are TRBV10-3 and TRBJ2-3, with D possibly being TRBD2 (5 bases). The CDR3 is 14 amino acids. Germline loops: CDR1 ENHRY, CDR2 SYGVKD. V dropped 0 bases and J dropped 1 base, with 5 bases sitting between them. CDR3 loop: CAISESEGTDTQYF. For the CDR3, the DNA is TGTGCCATCAGTGAGTCGGAGGGCACAGATACGCAGTATTTT.

This chain connects TRBV19 to TRBJ1-3; 7 nucleotides agree with TRBD1. Germline V lookup: CDR1 LNHDA, CDR2 SQIVND (reference sequence). Unmatched junction bases numbered 20, after V lost 10 bases and J lost 2 bases. The CDR3 consists of 18 residues. The CDR3 here is CATRTTGLRIITGNTIYF. For the CDR3, the DNA is TGTGCCACACGAACGACAGGGCTTCGCATTATTACTGGAAACACCATATATTTT.

The chain uses TRBV28 and TRBJ1-5, with no clear D. The CDR3 loop spans 11 amino acids. Germline values: CDR1 MDHEN, CDR2 SYDVKM. V lost 7 bases and J lost 8, with 9 bases in between. In DNA form, the CDR3 reads TGTGCCAGCATCCCCATAGAGCCCCAGCATTTT. It specifies CASIPIEPQHF.

The chain carries TRBV29-1 and TRBJ2-1, with TRBD2 matching over 9 bases. Germline CDR1 SQVTM, CDR2 ANQGSEA. The length of the CDR3 is 13 residues. V shed 5 bases, J shed 10 bases, and the junction held 9 bases outside the gene matches. The CDR3 DNA follows: TGCAGCGTTCAAGGCCCTAGCGGGACAGAGCAGTTCTTC. Protein: CSVQGPSGTEQFF.

The V call is TRBV18, the J call TRBJ1-3; no clear D. The CDR3 is made up of 13 amino acids. In germline, CDR1 is KGHSH, CDR2 LQKENI. The V and J ends lost 4 bases and 2 bases respectively, with 6 bases between them. The CDR3 region is CASSLLTGNTIYF. CDR3 nucleotide sequence: TGTGCCAGCTCACTTTTAACTGGAAACACCATATATTTT.

The CDR3 loop reads CASRTSTAGGPREQYF. DNA of the CDR3: TGTGCCAGCAGGACTTCTACAGCGGGAGGGCCTCGTGAGCAGTACTTC. V gene TRBV28 combines with J gene TRBJ2-7; 10 nucleotides agree with TRBD2. The CDR3 runs 16 residues. Germline values: CDR1 MDHEN, CDR2 SYDVKM. J gave up 7 bases and V 6 bases, and 15 bases lay outside the gene matches.

This chain uses TRBV9 with TRBJ2-1; D unresolved. The CDR3 totals 16 residues. The germline gives CDR1 SGDLS, CDR2 YYNGEE. The ends were cut back, 0 bases at V and 4 bases at J, with 14 bases in the middle. The chain's CDR3 is CASSVGGLTPYNEQFF. CDR3 DNA: TGTGCCAGCAGCGTAGGCGGATTGACGCCTTACAATGAGCAGTTCTTC. Full variable domain (rest looked up from reference TRBV9 and TRBJ2-1): DSGVTQTPKHLITATGQRVTLRCSPRSGDLSVYWYQQSLDQGLQFLIQYYNGEERAKGNILERFSAQQFPDLHSELNLSSLELGDSALYFCASSVGGLTPYNEQFFGPGTRLTVL.

V is TRBV9 and J is TRBJ2-2; D is perhaps TRBD1 (5 bases). Trimming took off 4 bases at V and 1 base at J, with 8 bases between the two ends. The CDR3 is 14 residues long. Germline V lookup: CDR1 SGDLS, CDR2 YYNGEE. The CDR3: CASSFTGNTGELFF. The CDR3 nucleotides are TGTGCCAGCAGCTTCACAGGGAACACCGGGGAGCTGTTTTTT.

The rearrangement joins TRBV6-5 to TRBJ1-4; 10 bases are a match to TRBD1. J gave up 8 bases and V 0 bases, and 6 bases lay outside the gene matches. This CDR3 comprises 16 residues. The V gene's germline CDR1 is MNHEY and CDR2 SVGAGI. CDR3 protein: CASSYSTTTGGEKLFF. CDR3 bases: TGTGCCAGCAGTTACTCGACAACGACAGGGGGCGAAAAACTGTTTTTT.

This chain joins TRBV30 and TRBJ1-5, with TRBD1 matching over 8 bases. Germline CDR1 is GTSNPN and CDR2 is SVGIG (reference sequence). V gave up 3 bases and J gave up 6 bases; unmatched junction bases: 7. This CDR3 region has 14 residues. CDR3 nucleotide sequence: TGTGCCTGGAGCGGCGGACAGGGTGGTCAGCCCCAGCATTTT. Its protein is CAWSGGQGGQPQHF.